This T cell receptor beta chain was obtained from a study of shared clonotypes between healthy human individuals. Positively selected for CCR7, the CD45RO-negative cells used as naive CD8 cells excluded terminally differentiated effector memory CD45RA+ cells. Using immunoSEQ multiplex PCR, the repertoire was profiled, and TCRdb retains in-frame clones only, with some absent. The sample lists about 800,000 clones; about 96% were seen once. Regarding this clone: The antigen is unknown.

Overall study results and limits: Richness estimates generally favored naive over memory subsets. Collection of samples was limited to blood; tissue repertoires likely differ.

With 5 bases clipped from V and 2 bases from J, the junction kept 13 bases outside the gene matches. The germline V gene has CDR1 MDHEN and CDR2 SYDVKM. This CDR3 is built from 17 residues. This sequence was found in a man under 40 in good health. The chain couples TRBV28 to TRBJ2-3; 7 nucleotides line up with TRBD2. The sample comprised naive CD8+ T cells sorted from blood. The CDR3 is CASSTQQLARTTDTQYF. CDR3 DNA sequence: TGTGCCAGCAGTACCCAACAACTAGCGCGCACCACAGATACGCAGTATTTT.